These 25 T cell receptor beta chains originate from one sample sequenced in a study of T cell responses to AZD1222 COVID-19 vaccine. Assay: immunoSEQ multiplex PCR; the TCRdb copy retains only in-frame clones and omits some. The sample includes approximately 45,000 clones, 85% to 90% of them seen just once. The sequenced sample was peripheral blood, obtained 28 days after the second AZD1222 dose. The receptors originated from an adult who received the AZD1222 COVID-19 vaccine.

The chain has TRBV29-1 and TRBJ2-1, with 11 bases matching TRBD2. Germline-derived CDR1 and CDR2 are SQVTM and ANQGSEA. V lost 3 bases and J lost 4; bases outside the gene matches: 5. The CDR3 covers 15 residues. CDR3 protein: CSVDFLAGGYNEQFF. In DNA form, the CDR3 reads TGCAGCGTTGATTTTCTAGCGGGAGGTTACAATGAGCAGTTCTTC.

The rearrangement links TRBV5-4 to TRBJ1-6; TRBD1 matches 10 bases. The ends lost 5 bases at V and 0 bases at J; junction bases unmatched: 5. The CDR3 is made up of 17 amino acids. Germline V gives CDR1 SGHNT, CDR2 YYREEE (reference sequence). This CDR3 is CASRRTGGSSYNSPLHF. The CDR3, as DNA: TGTGCCAGCAGGAGGACAGGGGGTAGCTCCTATAATTCACCCCTCCACTTT. Full variable domain (rest looked up from reference TRBV5-4 and TRBJ1-6): ETGVTQSPTHLIKTRGQQVTLRCSSQSGHNTVSWYQQALGQGPQFIFQYYREEENGRGNFPPRFSGLQFPNYSSELNVNALELDDSALYLCASRRTGGSSYNSPLHFGNGTRLTVT.

The chain recombines TRBV12-3 or TRBV12-4 with TRBJ1-2; D is undetermined. V lost 6 bases to trimming and J lost 5 bases, with 10 bases between them. The CDR3 covers 12 residues. The CDR3 DNA sequence: TGTGCCAGCAGCCCTCTGGGGTATGGCTACACCTTC. It is translated as CASSPLGYGYTF.

The J gene is TRBJ1-5, the V gene TRBV7-9; D gene unclear. The V end lost 5 bases, the J end lost 1 base, and 9 bases lay between the germline ends. The CDR3 extends over 14 amino acids. CDR1 and CDR2 from the germline V gene are SEHNR and FQNEAQ (reference sequence). The CDR3 sequence: CASSPVKSNQPQHF. CDR3 bases: TGTGCCAGCAGCCCCGTTAAAAGCAATCAGCCCCAGCATTTT.

The chain joins TRBV4-3 to TRBJ2-2; 11 bases fit TRBD2. The junction had 7 bases not matched to a gene; V was cut back by 1 base and J by 3 bases. Germline values: CDR1 LGHNA, CDR2 YSLEER. The CDR3 consists of 18 residues. In DNA form, the CDR3 reads TGCGCCAGCAGCCAAGGGCTAGCGGGAGGTGAGGACACCGGGGAGCTGTTTTTT. Encoded protein: CASSQGLAGGEDTGELFF.

This chain joins TRBV9 and TRBJ2-3; 8 nucleotides align to TRBD2. Germline lookup yields CDR1 SGDLS and CDR2 YYNGEE. This CDR3 is built from 14 residues. The trim removed 4 bases at V and 0 bases at J, leaving 1 base unmatched. The CDR3 spells CASSPSGSTDTQYF. DNA for the CDR3: TGTGCCAGCAGCCCTAGCGGGAGCACAGATACGCAGTATTTT.

The chain is built from TRBV7-2 and TRBJ1-1; D call uncertain. Germline CDR1 is SGHTA and CDR2 is FQGNSA. The length of the CDR3 is 16 residues. Trimming removed 3 bases at V and 1 base at J, with 15 bases between. The CDR3 sequence is CASSFMGGFGNTEAFF. Written as DNA, the CDR3 is TGTGCCAGCAGCTTCATGGGTGGGTTCGGGAACACTGAAGCTTTCTTT.

The chain links TRBV29-1 to TRBJ2-1; D possibly corresponds to TRBD2 (5 bases). Germline V gene data show CDR1 as SQVTM and CDR2 as ANQGSEA. This CDR3 is 13 amino acids long. Trimming pared 1 base from V and 6 bases from J, leaving 10 bases between. The CDR3 DNA reads TGCAGCGTTGAAGTGATGGACTTCAATGAGCAGTTCTTC. Its protein product is CSVEVMDFNEQFF.

This chain links TRBV5-6 with TRBJ1-4; the match to TRBD1 covers 7 bases. CDR1 and CDR2 from the germline V gene are SGHDT and YYEEEE. This CDR3 is 14 amino acids long. V dropped 3 bases and J dropped 2; count of bases not matched to a gene: 1. CDR3 protein: CASSSGQTNEKLFF. CDR3 DNA: TGTGCCAGCAGCTCGGGACAGACTAATGAAAAACTGTTTTTT.

This clone was observed a few times. V usage is TRBV20-1 and J usage is TRBJ2-7; TRBD1 agrees at 8 bases. V lost 3 bases to trimming and J lost 6 bases; unmatched junction nucleotides: 7. Germline CDR1 and CDR2: DFQATT and SNEGSKA (reference sequence). CDR3 length equals 13 residues. The CDR3 DNA follows: TGCAGTGCTAGTGGCAGGGGGCTGAGCGAGCAGTACTTC. It is translated as CSASGRGLSEQYF.

The chain links TRBV2 to TRBJ2-7; 12 bases map to TRBD1. V was clipped by 8 bases and J by 4 bases; unmatched bases: 6. The length of the CDR3 is 14 residues. In germline, CDR1 is SNHLY, CDR2 FYNNEI. Here the CDR3 reads CASGGQGARYEQYF. The CDR3 nucleotides are TGTGCCAGCGGGGGACAGGGGGCACGGTACGAGCAGTACTTC.

The chain uses TRBV25-1 and TRBJ2-7; a weak D match, TRBD2 (7 bases). This CDR3 spans 13 amino acids. Germline values: CDR1 MGHDK, CDR2 SYGVNS. V was trimmed by 6 bases and J by 6 bases, leaving 15 bases between them. CDR3 sequence (DNA): TGTGCCAGCAGGGGGGGGCGCAGAGGCGAGCAGTACTTC. Amino acid sequence: CASRGGRRGEQYF.

The genes are TRBV6-6 and TRBJ1-2, with D possibly matching TRBD1 (5 bases). In germline, CDR1 is MNHNY, CDR2 SVGAGI (reference sequence). The V end lost 10 bases, the J end lost 7 bases, and 16 bases lay between the germline ends. The CDR3 is 12 amino acids. The CDR3 nucleotides are TGTGCCACCCAGGGTGGGGGGGGTGGCTACACCTTC. Translating gives CATQGGGGGYTF.

For this clone: The junction and the germline gene differ at one end; a read error may be behind it. The chain joins TRBV2 to TRBJ1-6; unclear D gene. There are 14 residues in the CDR3. Germline CDR1 and CDR2: SNHLY and FYNNEI. The CDR3 protein is CASTEAGLNSPLHF. The CDR3 DNA reads TGTGCCAGCACTGAAGCTGGGCTTAATTCACCCCTCCACTTT.

This rearrangement joins TRBV28 to TRBJ2-2, with 10 bases matching TRBD1. The CDR3 consists of 17 residues. V lost 3 bases, J lost 5 bases, and 9 bases stayed unmatched. Germline V gene data show CDR1 as MDHEN and CDR2 as SYDVKM. CDR3 region: CASSFFGTGVRTGELFF. The CDR3 nucleotides read TGTGCCAGCAGTTTCTTCGGGACAGGGGTTCGAACCGGGGAGCTGTTTTTT.

The chain recombines TRBV5-1 with TRBJ1-1, with D perhaps matching TRBD1 (5 bases). With 1 base removed from V and 2 bases from J, the gap between germline ends came to 15 bases. From germline, CDR1 is SGHRS and CDR2 YFSETQ. CDR3 size: 16 residues. The CDR3, as DNA: TGCGCCAGCAGCTTGTATGGGGGACGATCAAACACTGAAGCTTTCTTT. Its protein is CASSLYGGRSNTEAFF.

This clone was picked up one time. This chain connects TRBV6-5 to TRBJ2-5; a weak D match, TRBD1 (6 bases). The CDR3 is 13 amino acids. V lost 5 bases and J lost 7, with 14 bases in between. CDR1 is MNHEY, CDR2 SVGAGI, per germline. The CDR3 reads CASSKQGPGTQYF. The DNA of the CDR3 is TGTGCCAGCAGTAAACAGGGCCCAGGGACCCAGTACTTC.

The J gene is TRBJ2-7, the V gene TRBV7-9; D ambiguous. Germline loops: CDR1 SEHNR, CDR2 FQNEAQ (reference sequence). The length of the CDR3 is 14 residues. Trimming left V 5 bases short and J 3 bases short, with 14 bases between. CDR3 protein: CASSPGLDLYEQYF. DNA for the CDR3: TGTGCCAGCAGCCCCGGTCTGGACCTCTACGAGCAGTACTTC. The full variable domain, rest sourced from reference TRBV7-9 and TRBJ2-7, is DTGVSQNPRHKITKRGQNVTFRCDPISEHNRLYWYRQTLGQGPEFLTYFQNEAQLEKSRLLSDRFSAERPKGSFSTLEIQRTEQGDSAMYLCASSPGLDLYEQYFGPGTRLTVT.

The CDR3 here is CASSLGVGGYGYTF. The DNA of the CDR3 is TGTGCCAGCAGCTTAGGAGTGGGGGGCTATGGCTACACCTTC. This chain connects TRBV7-2 to TRBJ1-2, with D perhaps matching TRBD1 (5 bases). Germline V gene data show CDR1 as SGHTA and CDR2 as FQGNSA. Trimming pared 1 base from V and 4 bases from J, leaving 10 bases between. The CDR3 spans 14 residues.

This chain links TRBV2 with TRBJ2-1; 9 nucleotides match TRBD2. The CDR3 is 15 residues long. V lost 4 bases to trimming and J lost 4 bases; unmatched junction nucleotides: 5. CDR1 is SNHLY, CDR2 FYNNEI, per germline. The CDR3, as DNA: TGTGCCAGCAGTGGGGGTAGCGGGGGTTACAATGAGCAGTTCTTC. Translating gives CASSGGSGGYNEQFF.

The rearrangement links TRBV7-8 to TRBJ1-1; 7 bases map to TRBD1. Trimming took 3 bases from V and 1 from J; bases not matched to a gene: 11. The CDR3 consists of 17 residues. Germline-derived CDR1 and CDR2 are SGHVS and FQNEAQ. This chain's CDR3 is CASSLHGAGGKNTEAFF. The CDR3 DNA reads TGTGCCAGCAGCTTGCATGGGGCAGGGGGAAAGAACACTGAAGCTTTCTTT.

The CDR3 DNA is TGCGCCAGCAGCACTATCAGGCAGGTCGGATCACCCCTCCACTTT. This codes for CASSTIRQVGSPLHF. The chain combines TRBV4-1 with TRBJ1-6, with D unclear. Trimming left V 5 bases short and J 10 bases short, with 18 bases between. This CDR3 region has 15 residues. The germline V gene encodes CDR1 MGHRA and CDR2 YSYEKL.

A single count supports this clone. A read error may account for a junction end that differs from germline. The chain combines TRBV11-2 with TRBJ2-3; D ambiguous. Germline V gene sequence: CDR1 SGHAT, CDR2 FQNNGV. The CDR3 runs 15 residues. Here the CDR3 reads CASSLGRLGTDTQYF. DNA of the CDR3: TGTGCCAGCAGTTTAGGACGCTTAGGGACAGATACGCAGTATTTT.

V usage is TRBV7-2 and J usage is TRBJ2-2; 9 positions agree with TRBD2. The CDR3 extends over 16 amino acids. CDR1 is SGHTA and CDR2 is FQGNSA in the germline V gene. Trimming cost V 2 bases and J 2 bases; bases outside gene matches: 3. CDR3 residues: CASSLFLAGNTGELFF. In nucleotides, the CDR3 is TGTGCCAGCAGCTTATTCCTAGCGGGAAACACCGGGGAGCTGTTTTTT.

The rearrangement links TRBV20-1 to TRBJ2-5; no definite D call. CDR1 and CDR2 (germline): DFQATT, SNEGSKA (reference sequence). The CDR3 is 14 amino acids. The ends were cut back, 3 bases at V and 5 bases at J, with 16 bases in the middle. In nucleotides, the CDR3 is TGCAGTGCTAGTTTTAGCAGTCATTCCGAGACCCAGTACTTC. The encoded protein is CSASFSSHSETQYF.